Many counts were recorded for the clone carrying this T cell receptor beta chain. CDR1 is SGHVS, CDR2 FQNEAQ, per germline. This CDR3 is built from 18 residues. The V and J ends lost 0 bases and 1 base, in that order; junction bases with no gene match: 8. The sample is drawn from a study of spatial heterogeneity in lung cancer. Turning to the study itself: The average count in raw reads for each unique TCR and UMI combination exceeded 9.5 appearances.

MiXCR was run by TCRdb on the 5' RACE reads, yielding one entry per CDR3 protein. The table lists more than 80,000 distinct CDR3 sequences, about 12% of them singletons, with roughly 39% in the top ten. Time point defined: sample taken at primary tumor resection. No cell sorting; template was whole RNA from tumor, lung tissue or PBMC. The donor population consisted of approximately 68 patients with untreated, early-stage non-small cell lung cancer. Material: PBMCs, obtained at surgery. V gene TRBV7-8 combines with J gene TRBJ2-2; 7 bases are shared with TRBD1. This TCR derives from a male donor with early-stage non-small cell lung cancer. CDR3 residues: CASSLARDRLLNTGELFF. The CDR3 nucleotides are TGTGCCAGCAGCTTAGCCCGGGACAGACTTTTGAACACCGGGGAGCTGTTTTTT.